The sequence of this TCR beta chain was determined in a study of blood T cell repertoires in COVID-19. In the study overall: The analysed material was cDNA or gDNA that came from T cells, B-cell-depleted T cells, or PBMCs.

Sequencing used immunoSEQ multiplex PCR; TCRdb keeps in-frame clones, though not all of them. The sample holds around 78,000 clones, roughly 86% seen once. This clone was recorded once. The specimen sequenced was peripheral blood. The receptor was isolated from a woman in her sixties with acute or convalescent COVID-19.

As DNA, the CDR3 is TGCAGCGTTGCAAGGCGGGGGTACACTGAAGCTTTCTTT. Protein: CSVARRGYTEAFF. V gene TRBV29-1 combines with J gene TRBJ1-1, with a weak D call TRBD1 (5 bases). CDR3 length: 13 amino acids. CDR1 is SQVTM and CDR2 is ANQGSEA in the germline V gene. V was pared by 4 bases and J by 3 bases, with 12 bases between. The entire variable domain, with the rest obtained from reference TRBV29-1 and TRBJ1-1, is as follows: SAVISQKPSRDICQRGTSLTIQCQVDSQVTMMFWYRQQPGQSLTLIATANQGSEATYESGFVIDKFPISRPNLTFSTLTVSNMSPEDSSIYLCSVARRGYTEAFFGQGTRLTVV.